The 26 T cell receptor beta chains listed next were all sequenced from one sample in a study of control samples from healthy donors and cancer patients. Repertoires were generated with immunoSEQ multiplex PCR, while TCRdb's copy carries only in-frame clones and drops some. In the table there are 400,000 to 500,000 clones, around 90% of which are singletons. Sequenced material: PBMCs. Receptor source: a man aged 40-49 years with head and neck cancer.

This clone showed up just once. The chain uses TRBV27 and TRBJ1-6, with D possibly matching TRBD1 (5 bases). The CDR3 has 21 residues. Trimming removed 6 bases at V and 0 bases at J, with 27 bases between. CDR1 MNHEY and CDR2 SMNVEV come from the germline V gene (reference sequence). This CDR3 reads CASSATGTNVKWSSYNSPLHF. Here the CDR3 DNA reads TGTGCCAGCAGCGCCACCGGGACGAACGTTAAATGGAGCTCCTATAATTCACCCCTCCACTTT.

At least ten counts were recorded for this clone. The chain has TRBV4-1 and TRBJ1-2; 7 bases are shared with TRBD1. Unmatched junction bases numbered 12, after V lost 6 bases and J lost 5 bases. The CDR3 runs to 15 residues. Germline V CDR1 and CDR2: MGHRA, YSYEKL. The DNA for the CDR3 is TGCGCCAGCAGACCACCGGGACAGCGCGAATATGGCTACACCTTC. Protein product: CASRPPGQREYGYTF.

The rearrangement links TRBV19 to TRBJ1-4, with TRBD1 matching 7 bases. Trimming removed 6 bases from V and 0 bases from J; junction bases left unmatched: 16. The CDR3 length is 19 residues. Looked up from germline, CDR1 is LNHDA and CDR2 is SQIVND (reference sequence). CDR3 DNA sequence: TGTGCCAGTAGCTCGATTCGGGACAGCCTATATGCAACTAATGAAAAACTGTTTTTT. It translates to CASSSIRDSLYATNEKLFF. The full variable domain, in which reference TRBV19 and TRBJ1-4 provide the parts outside the CDR3, is DGGITQSPKYLFRKEGQNVTLSCEQNLNHDAMYWYRQDPGQGLRLIYYSQIVNDFQKGDIAEGYSVSREKKESFPLTVTSAQKNPTAFYLCASSSIRDSLYATNEKLFFGSGTQLSVL.

In DNA, the CDR3 is TGCGCCAGCAGCTTGGAAGTTGTGGAGATGAACACTGAAGCTTTCTTT. Residues: CASSLEVVEMNTEAFF. V gene TRBV5-1 combines with J gene TRBJ1-1, with unresolved D. V was clipped by 0 bases and J by 0 bases, with 12 bases between them. The CDR3 is made up of 16 amino acids. Germline CDR1 reads SGHRS; CDR2 reads YFSETQ.

The V and J genes are TRBV6-1 and TRBJ1-5; D remains ambiguous. Trimming left V 2 bases short and J 2 bases short, with 13 bases between. This CDR3 has 16 amino acids. Per germline, CDR1 MNHNS and CDR2 SASEGT. CDR3 in amino acids: CASSEFRVRGNQPQHF. The CDR3 region has the DNA TGTGCCAGCAGTGAATTCCGGGTCCGTGGCAATCAGCCCCAGCATTTT.

The gene calls are TRBV28 and TRBJ1-4, with 7 bases identical to TRBD1. The trim removed 5 bases at V and 4 bases at J, leaving 4 bases unmatched. CDR3 size: 14 residues. Germline-derived CDR1 and CDR2 are MDHEN and SYDVKM. The CDR3 DNA sequence: TGTGCCAGCAGTCAACAGGGGAATAATGAAAAACTGTTTTTT. Its protein product is CASSQQGNNEKLFF. Supplemented by reference TRBV28 and TRBJ1-4, the full variable domain reads DVKVTQSSRYLVKRTGEKVFLECVQDMDHENMFWYRQDPGLGLRLIYFSYDVKMKEKGDIPEGYSVSREKKERFSLILESASTNQTSMYLCASSQQGNNEKLFFGSGTQLSVL.

This chain joins TRBV7-9 and TRBJ1-4; TRBD1 matches at 10 bases. Germline loops: CDR1 SEHNR, CDR2 FQNEAQ (reference sequence). The CDR3 runs 15 residues. The V segment lost 5 bases and the J segment 8 bases; nucleotides outside the gene matches: 8. The CDR3: CASSRQSTGGEKLFF. Here the CDR3 DNA reads TGTGCCAGCAGCCGACAATCGACAGGGGGCGAAAAACTGTTTTTT. The full variable domain, with the rest looked up from reference TRBV7-9 and TRBJ1-4, is DTGVSQNPRHKITKRGQNVTFRCDPISEHNRLYWYRQTLGQGPEFLTYFQNEAQLEKSRLLSDRFSAERPKGSFSTLEIQRTEQGDSAMYLCASSRQSTGGEKLFFGSGTQLSVL.

V and J are TRBV11-2 and TRBJ2-3; D is ambiguous. V shed 5 bases and J shed 4 bases, with 10 bases lying between them. The CDR3 contains 13 residues. Germline V CDR1 and CDR2: SGHAT, FQNNGV. The CDR3 reads CASSRRGADTQYF. CDR3 coding DNA: TGTGCCAGCAGCCGCCGCGGCGCAGATACGCAGTATTTT.

The V call is TRBV5-5, the J call TRBJ1-4; weak D call: TRBD1 (6 bases). The V gene lost 5 bases and the J gene lost 4 bases, with 18 bases spanning the gap. The CDR3 contains 16 residues. CDR1 SGHKS and CDR2 YYEKEE come from the germline V gene (reference sequence). The CDR3 DNA sequence: TGTGCCAGCAGACGGACAGAGAATTTCTTTAATGAAAAACTGTTTTTT. Translated, it gives CASRRTENFFNEKLFF.

The gene calls are TRBV6-2 or TRBV6-3 and TRBJ2-1; no reliable D call. CDR1 is MNHEY, CDR2 SVGEGT, per germline. This CDR3 is 16 amino acids long. V gave up 2 bases and J gave up 0 bases, with 11 bases separating them. This CDR3 reads CASSYTPAVSYNEQFF. DNA of the CDR3: TGTGCCAGCAGTTACACCCCGGCTGTCTCCTACAATGAGCAGTTCTTC.

The rearrangement uses TRBV11-2 and TRBJ2-2; 7 bases line up with TRBD2. V was clipped by 6 bases and J by 5 bases; unmatched bases: 18. The CDR3 contains 18 residues. The germline V gene has CDR1 SGHAT and CDR2 FQNNGV. CDR3 coding DNA: TGTGCCAGCAGACACTCGGAAGGTCAGCGGGATCTTACCGGGGAGCTGTTTTTT. Translated, it gives CASRHSEGQRDLTGELFF.

The chain employs TRBV5-6 and TRBJ2-7; 10 bases line up with TRBD1. Germline values: CDR1 SGHDT, CDR2 YYEEEE. Unmatched junction bases numbered 10, after V lost 2 bases and J lost 5 bases. The CDR3 spans 16 residues. CDR3 sequence reads: CASSFYDRGQTHEQYF. The CDR3 DNA follows: TGTGCCAGCAGCTTCTACGACAGGGGGCAAACCCACGAGCAGTACTTC. The entire variable domain, with the rest obtained from reference TRBV5-6 and TRBJ2-7, is as follows: DAGVTQSPTHLIKTRGQQVTLRCSPKSGHDTVSWYQQALGQGPQFIFQYYEEEERQRGNFPDRFSGHQFPNYSSELNVNALLLGDSALYLCASSFYDRGQTHEQYFGPGTRLTVT.

This rearrangement joins TRBV27 to TRBJ1-5; the match to TRBD1 covers 7 bases. The CDR3 covers 16 residues. Germline CDR1 MNHEY, CDR2 SMNVEV (reference sequence). The junction had 12 bases not matched to a gene; V was cut back by 6 bases and J by 4 bases. Here the CDR3 reads CASRLSWDSENQPQHF. The CDR3 DNA follows: TGTGCCAGCAGACTGTCCTGGGACAGCGAGAATCAGCCCCAGCATTTT.

V usage is TRBV28 and J usage is TRBJ2-5, with 10 bases that match TRBD1. This CDR3 has 16 residues. Germline assignment: CDR1 MDHEN and CDR2 SYDVKM. V was pared by 6 bases and J by 7 bases, with 14 bases of the junction left unmatched. The CDR3 reads CASRTGGWAAFGTQYF. DNA for the CDR3: TGTGCCAGCAGGACAGGGGGCTGGGCGGCTTTTGGGACCCAGTACTTC.

The rearrangement uses TRBV29-1 and TRBJ2-6, with a weak D call TRBD2 (6 bases). CDR1 and CDR2 from the germline V gene are SQVTM and ANQGSEA. Trimming pared 6 bases from V and 0 bases from J, leaving 12 bases between. The CDR3 length is 15 residues. Written as DNA, the CDR3 is TGCAGCGTCCCCAGCGGGTCCTCTGGGGCCAACGTCCTGACTTTC. Its translation: CSVPSGSSGANVLTF.

V gene TRBV6-6 combines with J gene TRBJ1-2, with TRBD1 as a possible D gene (5 bases). Deletions cut 1 base from V and 3 bases from J, with 12 bases between. The germline V gene has CDR1 MNHNY and CDR2 SVGAGI (reference sequence). This CDR3 is 15 amino acids long. The CDR3, as DNA: TGTGCCAGCAGTTACTTACTCGGGGGGGACTATGGCTACACCTTC. Protein: CASSYLLGGDYGYTF.

This clone has just one count. The chain carries TRBV27 and TRBJ2-7, with TRBD2 as a possible D gene (6 bases). Germline loops: CDR1 MNHEY, CDR2 SMNVEV (reference sequence). The CDR3 length is 14 residues. V lost 2 bases, J lost 5 bases, and 13 bases lay in between. DNA of the CDR3: TGTGCCAGCAGTTTAATTTCGGGAGTTGACGAGCAGTACTTC. As protein: CASSLISGVDEQYF.

The V and J genes are TRBV30 and TRBJ1-1, with D uncertain. The CDR3 contains 10 residues. The germline V gene has CDR1 GTSNPN and CDR2 SVGIG (reference sequence). Trimming shortened V by 5 bases and J by 11 bases, and 12 bases separated the two germline ends. CDR3 amino acids: CAWGDPGAFF. CDR3 DNA: TGTGCCTGGGGGGATCCGGGGGCTTTCTTT.

This clone was counted once. The V gene is TRBV19, the J gene TRBJ2-6, with a possible D match to TRBD2 (7 bases). The CDR3 is 18 residues long. CDR1 is LNHDA, CDR2 SQIVND, per germline (reference sequence). V was cut by 6 bases and J by 0 bases, with 18 bases left in between. The CDR3 sequence is CASSQGRAVSSGANVLTF. CDR3 nucleotides: TGTGCCAGTAGCCAGGGGAGGGCCGTTTCCTCTGGGGCCAACGTCCTGACTTTC.

The genes are TRBV30 and TRBJ1-1; D unresolved. V lost 8 bases and J 1 base, leaving 14 bases between the germline ends. The CDR3 length is 13 residues. Germline V lookup: CDR1 GTSNPN, CDR2 SVGIG (reference sequence). CDR3 loop: CAGSLSPNTEAFF. CDR3 in DNA: TGTGCCGGGTCGTTGTCCCCGAACACTGAAGCTTTCTTT.

The rearrangement uses TRBV20-1 and TRBJ2-7; D tentatively fits TRBD1 or TRBD2 (5 bases each). CDR1 DFQATT and CDR2 SNEGSKA come from the germline V gene (reference sequence). Trimming removed 7 bases from V and 6 bases from J, with 16 bases in between. CDR3 length: 12 amino acids. The CDR3 sequence: CSVREGKGEQYF. The CDR3 coding sequence is TGCAGTGTTCGTGAGGGGAAGGGCGAGCAGTACTTC.

CDR3 DNA: TGTGCCAGCAGTTTCCCGGGAGAGCAGTTCTTC. It specifies CASSFPGEQFF. The genes are TRBV27 and TRBJ2-1, with D perhaps matching TRBD2 (5 bases). This CDR3 has 11 amino acids. Germline lookup yields CDR1 MNHEY and CDR2 SMNVEV (reference sequence). Between the trimmed V and J ends, which lost 3 bases and 10 bases, there was a span of 7 bases.

This chain uses TRBV7-3 with TRBJ2-6; D is unclear. V gave up 1 base and J gave up 1 base, with 14 bases separating them. This CDR3 region has 18 residues. Germline V gives CDR1 SGHTA, CDR2 FQGTGA. This CDR3 reads CASSLIQPLPSGANVLTF. CDR3 DNA: TGTGCCAGCAGCTTAATACAGCCACTGCCATCTGGGGCCAACGTCCTGACTTTC. Full variable domain (rest looked up from reference TRBV7-3 and TRBJ2-6): GAGVSQTPSNKVTEKGKYVELRCDPISGHTALYWYRQSLGQGPEFLIYFQGTGAADDSGLPNDRFFAVRPEGSVSTLKIQRTERGDSAVYLCASSLIQPLPSGANVLTFGAGSRLTVL.

The rearrangement links TRBV18 to TRBJ1-2; TRBD1 aligns across 7 bases. The CDR3 loop spans 13 amino acids. With 4 bases clipped from V and 7 bases from J, the junction kept 6 bases outside the gene matches. From germline, CDR1 is KGHSH and CDR2 LQKENI. CDR3 residues: CASSLDRAAGYTF. The CDR3 DNA is TGTGCCAGCTCACTAGACAGGGCCGCTGGCTACACCTTC.

This chain connects TRBV19 to TRBJ2-1; D unresolved. Trimming pared 10 bases from V and 4 bases from J, leaving 11 bases between. The CDR3 spans 12 residues. The germline V gene has CDR1 LNHDA and CDR2 SQIVND (reference sequence). This CDR3 reads CATRTDYNEQFF. DNA of the CDR3: TGTGCCACTCGGACGGATTACAATGAGCAGTTCTTC.

V and J are TRBV19 and TRBJ2-2; 12 nucleotides align to TRBD1. Germline V CDR1 and CDR2: LNHDA, SQIVND (reference sequence). V shed 5 bases and J 8 bases; nucleotides not matched to a gene: 9. The CDR3 covers 16 residues. DNA for the CDR3: TGTGCCAGTAGTCCCGGGACAGGGGGCTTCGAAGGGGAGCTGTTTTTT. Translation gives CASSPGTGGFEGELFF.